These T cell receptor beta chains were read from a single sample in a study of spatial heterogeneity in lung cancer. Each CDR3 protein gets one entry after TCRdb re-called the 5' RACE reads with MiXCR. This table has some 120,000 distinct CDR3 sequences, more than 10% appearing once. The sequences come from PBMCs, collected at follow-up. The receptors were sampled from a male donor with early-stage non-small cell lung cancer. Both conserved end residues are part of each CDR3. Fields, in order: D gene, V gene, J gene, clone size, CDR3 protein, CDR3 DNA. D genes are given only for firm matches. For some rows the clone size is stated as once, few or many, or as a class when expanded; others skip it.

>NA|TRBV2|TRBJ1-5|many
CASSYRENQPQHF
TGTGCCAGCAGTTACAGGGAAAATCAGCCCCAGCATTTT
>NA|TRBV9|TRBJ1-2|NA
CASSVEGRRYTF
TGTGCCAGCAGCGTAGAAGGGAGACGCTACACCTTC
>TRBD1|TRBV6-5|TRBJ1-2|few
CASSYRDRGLKANYGYTF
TGTGCCAGCAGTTACCGGGACAGGGGATTAAAGGCTAACTATGGCTACACCTTC
>NA|TRBV28|TRBJ1-5|many
CASRGGNQPQHF
TGTGCCAGCAGAGGGGGGAATCAGCCCCAGCATTTT
>NA|TRBV6-5|TRBJ2-5|NA
CASRSTIQETQYF
TGTGCCAGCAGGTCCACGATCCAAGAGACCCAGTACTTC
>NA|TRBV15|TRBJ1-3|NA
CATSRRGGNSGNTIYF
TGTGCCACCAGCCGACGAGGAGGGAACTCTGGAAACACCATATATTTT
>NA|TRBV11-3|TRBJ1-6|NA
CASSFRGDNSPLHF
TGTGCCAGCAGCTTTCGGGGGGATAATTCACCCCTCCACTTT
>TRBD1|TRBV28|TRBJ1-2|many
CASGYQGANYGYTF
TGTGCCAGCGGTTACCAGGGGGCTAACTATGGCTACACCTTC
>NA|TRBV5-1|TRBJ1-1|NA
CASSGNINTEAFF
TGCGCCAGCAGCGGGAATATCAACACTGAAGCTTTCTTT
>TRBD1|TRBV30|TRBJ2-2|few
CAWMDRGLTGELFF
TGTGCCTGGATGGACAGGGGGTTAACCGGGGAGCTGTTTTTT
>NA|TRBV29-1|TRBJ2-7|many
CSGLLSGDEQYF
TGCAGCGGGCTACTTTCCGGGGACGAGCAGTACTTC
>NA|TRBV19|TRBJ1-5|many
CASSEQAYQPQHF
TGTGCCAGTAGTGAGCAGGCGTATCAGCCCCAGCATTTT
>NA|TRBV10-3|TRBJ2-2|few
CAISRDFAGGTGELFF
TGTGCCATCAGTCGGGACTTCGCCGGTGGAACCGGGGAGCTGTTTTTT
>TRBD1|TRBV10-3|TRBJ1-4|few
CAISALRGQGQNEKLFF
TGTGCCATCAGTGCCCTGCGGGGACAGGGCCAGAATGAAAAACTGTTTTTT
>TRBD1|TRBV4-1|TRBJ2-5|NA
CASSQGTGGYQETQYF
TGCGCCAGCAGCCAAGGGACAGGGGGCTACCAAGAGACCCAGTACTTC
>NA|TRBV12-3/TRBV12-4|TRBJ2-4|NA
CASSLAHDSKNIQYF
TGTGCCAGCAGTTTAGCGCATGATTCCAAAAACATTCAGTACTTC
>TRBD2|TRBV4-3|TRBJ2-1|NA
CASSRSGGAVDEQFF
TGCGCCAGCAGCCGGAGCGGGGGGGCCGTTGATGAGCAGTTCTTC
>NA|TRBV27|TRBJ1-1|NA
CAVRGPANTEAFF
TGTGCCGTAAGGGGACCGGCGAACACTGAAGCTTTCTTT
>TRBD1|TRBV7-6|TRBJ2-1|few
CASSPTGPPYNEQFF
TGTGCCAGCAGCCCGACAGGGCCCCCCTACAATGAGCAGTTCTTC
>NA|TRBV27|TRBJ1-2|NA
CASSSRPQGHGYTF
TGTGCCAGCAGTTCGAGGCCACAGGGACATGGCTACACCTTC
>NA|TRBV4-1|TRBJ2-7|few
CASSQQGRAYEQYF
TGCGCCAGCAGCCAACAGGGGCGCGCGTACGAGCAGTACTTC
>NA|TRBV3-1|TRBJ1-2|many
CASSQDSYGYTF
TGTGCCAGCAGCCAAGACAGCTATGGCTACACCTTC
>NA|TRBV12-3/TRBV12-4|TRBJ2-3|NA
CASSLGSGNTDTQYF
TGTGCCAGCAGTTTAGGATCCGGGAACACAGATACGCAGTATTTT
>NA|TRBV7-2|TRBJ2-7|NA
CASRAAELPAFGRYF
TGTGCCAGCAGAGCCGCCGAACTCCCAGCGTTTGGACGGTACTTC
>TRBD1|TRBV29-1|TRBJ1-5|many
CSVDEGAGGQPQHF
TGCAGCGTTGACGAAGGGGCAGGGGGACAGCCCCAGCATTTT
>NA|TRBV6-5|TRBJ1-6|many
CASSYGVRWNSPLHF
TGTGCCAGCAGTTACGGGGTGAGATGGAATTCACCCCTCCACTTT
>NA|TRBV6-5|TRBJ2-7|few
CASRSMTERVYEQYF
TGTGCCAGCAGATCAATGACAGAGAGAGTATACGAGCAGTACTTC
>NA|TRBV2|TRBJ1-1|NA
CASSSDANTEAFF
TGTGCCAGCAGCTCCGACGCGAACACTGAAGCTTTCTTT
>NA|TRBV7-9|TRBJ2-5|NA
CASSLGGQTGETQYF
TGTGCCAGCAGCCTCGGGGGACAAACCGGTGAGACCCAGTACTTC
>TRBD1|TRBV12-3/TRBV12-4|TRBJ2-1|few
CASSPPGQRLNNEQFF
TGTGCCAGCAGTCCCCCGGGACAGAGGCTCAACAATGAGCAGTTCTTC
>NA|TRBV4-1|TRBJ1-1|medium-sized
CASSQESEVDTEAFF
TGCGCCAGCAGCCAAGAGAGCGAAGTCGACACTGAAGCTTTCTTT
>NA|TRBV2|TRBJ2-1|NA
CASSGLALAQFF
TGTGCCAGCAGTGGGCTAGCACTAGCACAATTCTTC
>NA|TRBV7-2|TRBJ1-5|NA
CASSPTADNQPQHF
TGTGCCAGCAGCCCTACCGCAGATAATCAGCCCCAGCATTTT
>NA|TRBV28|TRBJ1-5|NA
CASRSAGLGDQPQHF
TGTGCCAGCAGGTCTGCAGGGTTAGGGGATCAGCCCCAGCATTTT
>NA|TRBV3-1|TRBJ1-6|NA
CASSRQEVGQHSPLHF
TGTGCCAGCAGCCGTCAAGAGGTCGGACAGCATTCACCCCTCCACTTT
>NA|TRBV20-1|TRBJ1-1|few
CSARDSLGRVNTEAFF
TGCAGTGCTAGAGATTCCTTGGGCAGGGTGAACACTGAAGCTTTCTTT
>TRBD2|TRBV10-3|TRBJ2-1|many
CAISGPRGGGNNEQFF
TGTGCCATCAGTGGACCCCGGGGGGGTGGAAACAATGAGCAGTTCTTC
>TRBD1|TRBV28|TRBJ2-7|NA
CASSPDRVGRYF
TGTGCCAGCAGTCCAGACAGGGTAGGGCGGTACTTC
>TRBD2|TRBV4-1|TRBJ2-3|many
CASSLPYRLAGGPDTQYF
TGCGCCAGCAGCCTTCCATACCGACTAGCGGGGGGGCCAGATACGCAGTATTTT
>NA|TRBV18|TRBJ1-5|NA
CASSPREGNQPQHF
TGTGCCAGCTCCCCGAGGGAGGGCAATCAGCCCCAGCATTTT
>NA|TRBV5-1|TRBJ2-1|NA
CASSWGDRVSYNEQFF
TGCGCCAGCAGCTGGGGGGACAGAGTCTCCTACAATGAGCAGTTCTTC
>NA|TRBV6-2/TRBV6-3|TRBJ2-3|many
CASGPTTRDTQYF
TGTGCCAGCGGACCGACGACTCGGGATACGCAGTATTTT
>TRBD1|TRBV28|TRBJ2-7|many
CASSFGTGSEQYF
TGTGCCAGCAGTTTCGGGACAGGGAGCGAGCAGTACTTC
>TRBD2|TRBV30|TRBJ2-5|many
CAWTRGGKETQYF
TGTGCCTGGACGCGGGGAGGGAAAGAGACCCAGTACTTC
>NA|TRBV3-1|TRBJ1-5|many
CASSQALGNQPQHF
TGTGCCAGCAGCCAAGCTTTGGGCAATCAGCCCCAGCATTTT
>NA|TRBV9|TRBJ1-1|many
CASSVDGSNTEAFF
TGTGCCAGCAGCGTCGACGGATCGAACACTGAAGCTTTCTTT
>TRBD1|TRBV7-3|TRBJ1-5|few
CASSLDRGPSSNQPQHF
TGTGCCAGCAGCTTAGACAGGGGGCCATCAAGCAATCAGCCCCAGCATTTT
>NA|TRBV7-2|TRBJ2-4|medium-sized
CASSRGGIAKNIQYF
TGTGCCAGCAGCCGAGGGGGAATTGCCAAAAACATTCAGTACTTC
>TRBD1|TRBV4-3|TRBJ2-6|NA
CASSIRTGANSGANVLTF
TGCGCCAGCAGCATCCGGACAGGAGCCAACTCTGGGGCCAACGTCCTGACTTTC
>NA|TRBV14|TRBJ2-1|few
CASRTYPRDRFF
TGTGCCAGCAGGACCTATCCACGGGACCGGTTCTTC
>TRBD1|TRBV6-5|TRBJ2-1|few
CASSQGVPYNEQFF
TGTGCCAGCAGCCAGGGGGTTCCCTACAATGAGCAGTTCTTC
>TRBD1|TRBV5-1|TRBJ1-1|NA
CASPRTGGGPKNEAFF
TGCGCCAGCCCCCGGACAGGGGGTGGACCGAAAAATGAAGCTTTCTTT